The sequence of this TCR beta chain was determined in a study of blood T cell repertoires in COVID-19 (dated by TCRdb to 2018 to 2020). About the investigation overall: Collaborator samples came from the United States, Italy and Spain and covered acute and convalescent phases of COVID-19. The material from the prospective study consisted of cDNA or gDNA derived from T cells, B-cell-depleted T cells, or PBMCs. A de-identified subject ID, COVID-19 status, age in years and sex were almost always included in the sample metadata. The dataset comprised deeply sampled blood TCRbeta repertoires from subjects exposed to, actively infected with, or recovered from COVID-19. The repertoires were made available in a free public database intended to serve as a resource for research on the immune response to SARS-CoV-2. The samples were drawn from the first 160 participants of the ongoing ImmuneRACE study and from some 1,300 subjects provided by 6 global collaborators. HLA class I and class II types, where available, came from metadata supplied by the sample provider rather than from assay-based typing. Study-level results and caveats: How much clinical and demographic metadata was included differed by source and by participant, and the metadata was provided uncurated.

The germline V gene (reference sequence) sets CDR1 to SSHAT and CDR2 to FNYEAQ. From its cysteine to its phenylalanine, the CDR3 spans 15 amino acids. The DNA shown is the 45-base CDR3, in frame from base 1. Regarding this clone: No antigen is known for it. Mismatch with germline at one junction end may stem from a read error.

TCRbeta CDR3 regions were amplified from genomic DNA using the immunoSEQ Assay, a bias-controlled multiplex PCR. Concerning the study's data processing: The number of nucleated cells in each sample was estimated by amplification of reference gene primers within the assay. To quantify the absolute abundance of each unique TCRbeta CDR3 rearrangement, sequence reads were collapsed and filtered. For each sample, productive Simpson clonality was calculated as the square root of Simpson's diversity index across productive rearrangements. Sourced from immuneACCESS, this table was stored by TCRdb with only in-frame sequences that have V and J called. A share of the clones is absent; for the studies checked, an unresolved V gene accounts for under half, and the remainder has no known explanation. The DNA was the basis for D and trimming; V, J and clone size are from that table. This sample holds about 72,000 clones; just over 85% were observed only once. 9.5% to 13% of the sample comes from the top ten.

Whole blood was collected in K2EDTA tubes by collaborating institutions according to the institutions' own protocols. For TCRbeta analysis, collaborator samples were shipped as frozen whole blood, as isolated PBMCs, or as DNA extracted from either sample type. The chain is made from TRBV7-7 and TRBJ2-1, with 7 bases in between that match TRBD1. This sequence originates from a man between 70 and 80 years old with active or convalescent COVID-19. Sequenced material: peripheral blood. At the DNA level, the sequence is TGTGCTAGCAGCGAACGTCAGGGACAGTACAATGAGCAGTTCTTC. The translation is CASSERQGQYNEQFF. The CDR3 plus the reference TRBV7-7 and TRBJ2-1 genes for the other parts give the full variable domain: GAGVSQSPRYKVTKRGQDVTLRCDPISSHATLYWYQQALGQGPEFLTYFNYEAQPDKSGLPSDRFSAERPEGSISTLTIQRTEQRDSAMYRCASSERQGQYNEQFFGPGTRLTVL.